The 29 T cell receptor beta chains below were found in one sample sequenced in a study of OX40 agonist ivuxolimab in advanced cancers. TCRdb keeps only in-frame clones here, not all; method: immunoSEQ multiplex PCR. The repertoire holds some 50,000 clones, with over 75% as singletons. This specimen consisted of CD4+ or CD8+ T cells sorted from blood, obtained in a trial of the OX40 agonist ivuxolimab. These receptors came from an adult with an advanced solid tumor such as melanoma, head and neck, liver or kidney cancer.

The V and J genes are TRBV28 and TRBJ1-2, with 8 positions matching TRBD1. Trimming removed 8 bases from V and 2 bases from J; junction bases left unmatched: 10. From germline, CDR1 is MDHEN and CDR2 SYDVKM. This CDR3 comprises 15 residues. Here the CDR3 DNA reads TGTGCCAGCCGGACAGGGCTTTTACGGAACTATGGCTACACCTTC. It yields the protein CASRTGLLRNYGYTF.

This clone qualifies as medium-sized (0.01 to 0.1%). Here the CDR3 reads CSVGGDYEQYF. DNA of the CDR3: TGCAGCGTTGGGGGGGACTACGAGCAGTACTTC. The rearrangement joins TRBV29-1 to TRBJ2-7; maybe TRBD2 (6 bases). The CDR3 contains 11 residues. Germline V gene data show CDR1 as SQVTM and CDR2 as ANQGSEA. The ends were cut back, 4 bases at V and 3 bases at J, with 7 bases in the middle.

The chain employs TRBV7-9 and TRBJ2-1, with D tentatively TRBD1 or TRBD2 (5 bases each). The CDR3 covers 15 residues. Trimming took 5 bases from V and 9 from J, leaving 20 bases between them. The V gene's germline CDR1 is SEHNR and CDR2 FQNEAQ (reference sequence). CDR3 amino acids: CASSPPGGPGGEQFF. CDR3 coding DNA: TGTGCCAGCAGCCCACCGGGCGGCCCTGGGGGTGAGCAGTTCTTC.

The chain has TRBV7-9 and TRBJ1-1; D gene ambiguous. The CDR3 runs to 12 residues. The germline V gene encodes CDR1 SEHNR and CDR2 FQNEAQ (reference sequence). With 5 bases removed from V and 4 bases from J, the gap between germline ends came to 8 bases. CDR3 sequence (DNA): TGTGCCAGCAGCGATAAGGTCACTGAAGCTTTCTTT. It yields the protein CASSDKVTEAFF.

The chain uses TRBV6-6 and TRBJ1-4, with D hard to call. The CDR3 totals 16 residues. V shed 0 bases and J shed 7 bases, with 15 bases lying between them. Germline V gene sequence: CDR1 MNHNY, CDR2 SVGAGI (reference sequence). CDR3 DNA: TGTGCCAGCAGTTACTCGAGCCAGGTTGTCAGTGAAAAACTGTTTTTT. This sequence encodes CASSYSSQVVSEKLFF.

The chain couples TRBV5-8 to TRBJ2-2; 8 nucleotides agree with TRBD1. This CDR3 has 15 amino acids. Trimming removed 5 bases from V and 3 bases from J; junction bases left unmatched: 6. Germline V gene lookup returns CDR1 SGHTS and CDR2 YDEGEE. This CDR3 reads CASRNGQGYTGELFF. The CDR3 DNA reads TGTGCCAGCAGGAACGGACAGGGATACACCGGGGAGCTGTTTTTT.

CDR3 residues: CASSEAAPGGQPQHF. As DNA, the CDR3 is TGTGCCAGCAGTGAAGCGGCTCCAGGTGGTCAGCCCCAGCATTTT. The J gene is TRBJ1-5, the V gene TRBV6-1; D not certain. This CDR3 is 15 amino acids long. Trimming left V 0 bases short and J 6 bases short, with 12 bases between. Germline CDR1 MNHNS, CDR2 SASEGT.

The CDR3: CASSQDGTPRHEQYF. The CDR3 DNA sequence: TGCGCCAGCAGCCAAGACGGAACACCCCGGCACGAGCAGTACTTC. The chain joins TRBV4-1 to TRBJ2-7; D is uncertain. The V end was cut by 0 bases, the J end by 5 bases, with 14 bases between. The V gene's germline CDR1 is MGHRA and CDR2 YSYEKL. This CDR3 contains 15 residues.

This sequence joins TRBV29-1 and TRBJ1-5; D is unclear. The CDR3 totals 12 residues. Germline values: CDR1 SQVTM, CDR2 ANQGSEA. V was trimmed by 7 bases and J by 0 bases, leaving 7 bases between them. The CDR3, as DNA: TGCAGCGGTGCTGATAGCAATCAGCCCCAGCATTTT. Residues: CSGADSNQPQHF.

The chain has TRBV11-2 and TRBJ1-2; the D is unclear. The CDR3 is 17 amino acids. Germline V CDR1 and CDR2: SGHAT, FQNNGV. The V gene lost 5 bases and the J gene lost 0 bases, with 19 bases spanning the gap. The DNA of the CDR3 is TGTGCCAGCAGCCACCTGCTTGGACGGAGATCTAACTATGGCTACACCTTC. Translating it yields CASSHLLGRRSNYGYTF.

This chain connects TRBV5-1 to TRBJ2-3, with 8 bases identical to TRBD1. The germline V gene has CDR1 SGHRS and CDR2 YFSETQ. The CDR3 is 16 residues long. With V trimmed by 0 bases and J by 6 bases, 9 bases remained unmatched. CDR3 DNA: TGCGCCAGCAGCTTGGAGGGGACAGGAGGGGTGGATACGCAGTATTTT. Residues: CASSLEGTGGVDTQYF. The full variable domain, completed using reference TRBV5-1 and TRBJ2-3, is KAGVTQTPRYLIKTRGQQVTLSCSPISGHRSVSWYQQTPGQGLQFLFEYFSETQRNKGNFPGRFSGRQFSNSRSEMNVSTLELGDSALYLCASSLEGTGGVDTQYFGPGTRLTVL.

CDR3 DNA sequence: TGTGCCAGCAGACCTACAGGGGTGGAAACCGGGGAGCTGTTTTTT. Its translation is CASRPTGVETGELFF. The rearrangement joins TRBV13 to TRBJ2-2; TRBD1 aligns across 7 bases. With V trimmed by 6 bases and J by 5 bases, 9 bases remained unmatched. CDR1 and CDR2 (germline): PRHDT, FYEKMQ (reference sequence). This CDR3 is 15 amino acids long.

The rearrangement uses TRBV5-1 and TRBJ2-5, with a tentative D call TRBD1 (5 bases). Trimming removed 1 base at V and 1 base at J, with 8 bases between. Germline V gene data show CDR1 as SGHRS and CDR2 as YFSETQ. This CDR3 is 14 amino acids long. The CDR3 sequence is CASSLTGPQETQYF. The CDR3 DNA is TGCGCCAGCAGCTTGACAGGCCCCCAAGAGACCCAGTACTTC.

The gene calls are TRBV30 and TRBJ1-1; 8 bases map to TRBD1. Germline-derived CDR1 and CDR2 are GTSNPN and SVGIG (reference sequence). The CDR3 spans 15 residues. Unmatched junction bases numbered 6, after V lost 2 bases and J lost 1 base. The CDR3 nucleotides read TGTGCCTGGAGTTTCCCGGGACAGGCGAACACTGAAGCTTTCTTT. This translates into CAWSFPGQANTEAFF.

The chain joins TRBV7-8 to TRBJ1-2; a weak D match, TRBD1 (6 bases). CDR3 length: 15 amino acids. CDR1 SGHVS and CDR2 FQNEAQ come from the germline V gene. Trimming took 1 base from V and 7 from J, leaving 16 bases between them. For the CDR3, the DNA is TGTGCCAGCAGCTTAGGGGGGCCCAGGGTTGGTGGCTACACCTTC. Translation: CASSLGGPRVGGYTF.

The rearrangement joins TRBV5-4 to TRBJ2-7; TRBD2 agrees at 7 bases. The germline V gene has CDR1 SGHNT and CDR2 YYREEE (reference sequence). CDR3 size: 17 residues. V shed 2 bases and J 6 bases; nucleotides not matched to a gene: 17. The CDR3 sequence: CASSFGPLGGRTSEQYF. Written as DNA, the CDR3 is TGTGCCAGCAGCTTTGGTCCCTTGGGAGGGAGGACTAGCGAGCAGTACTTC.

This rearrangement joins TRBV6-6 to TRBJ2-1; TRBD1 aligns across 8 bases. The CDR3 is 14 residues long. From germline, CDR1 is MNHNY and CDR2 SVGAGI (reference sequence). The V gene end was trimmed by 7 bases and the J gene end by 5 bases; junction bases not matched to a gene: 7. CDR3 DNA sequence: TGTGCCAGCAAAGGACAGGGACGACACAATGAGCAGTTCTTC. Protein product: CASKGQGRHNEQFF.

This sequence joins TRBV6-1 and TRBJ2-1, with 10 positions matching TRBD2. The V and J ends lost 2 bases and 3 bases, in that order; junction bases with no gene match: 7. The CDR3 extends over 17 amino acids. CDR1 is MNHNS, CDR2 SASEGT, per germline. CDR3 protein: CASSEYASGGFYNEQFF. CDR3 bases: TGTGCCAGCAGTGAATACGCTAGCGGGGGCTTCTACAATGAGCAGTTCTTC.

The genes are TRBV5-6 and TRBJ2-2, with TRBD1 identical over 8 bases. Trimming took 5 bases from V and 4 from J; bases not matched to a gene: 4. The germline V gene encodes CDR1 SGHDT and CDR2 YYEEEE. The CDR3 sequence is 14 residues long. The CDR3 loop is CASRGQVITGELFF. The CDR3 DNA reads as TGTGCCAGCAGGGGACAGGTCATCACCGGGGAGCTGTTTTTT.

The rearrangement uses TRBV6-1 and TRBJ2-3; D call uncertain. The CDR3 is made up of 14 amino acids. The germline V gene has CDR1 MNHNS and CDR2 SASEGT. Trimming took off 1 base at V and 6 bases at J, with 11 bases between the two ends. Here the CDR3 reads CASSEGQLGDTQYF. CDR3 in DNA: TGTGCCAGCAGTGAAGGGCAGTTGGGTGATACGCAGTATTTT.

The table lists this clone with a count of one. The J gene is TRBJ2-4, the V gene TRBV28, with TRBD1 identical over 8 bases. The ends lost 6 bases at V and 4 bases at J; junction bases unmatched: 11. The CDR3 loop spans 16 amino acids. The germline V gene has CDR1 MDHEN and CDR2 SYDVKM. CDR3 sequence reads: CASRELGTGDKNIQYF. The CDR3 bases are TGTGCCAGCAGAGAACTCGGGACAGGCGATAAAAACATTCAGTACTTC.

The V gene is TRBV21-1, the J gene TRBJ1-1; TRBD1 is the table's D call and was not checked against the DNA. TRBV21-1 is given as a pseudogene. The CDR3 runs 14 residues. The CDR3 protein is CASSAPGAQGEAFF. The CDR3 DNA sequence: TGTGCCAGCAGCGCACCAGGGGCCCAGGGTGAAGCTTTCTTT.

This clone was observed a few times. This chain links TRBV11-3 with TRBJ2-7; D could derive from TRBD1 or TRBD2 (5 bases each). The germline CDR1 and CDR2 sequences are SGHNT and YENEEA. The CDR3 covers 13 residues. Deletions cut 2 bases from V and 3 bases from J, with 8 bases between. CDR3 in DNA: TGTGCCAGCAGCTTAACGAGGGGCTACGAGCAGTACTTC. Its translation: CASSLTRGYEQYF.

The gene calls are TRBV18 and TRBJ2-5; D is unresolved. CDR1 is KGHSH and CDR2 is LQKENI in the germline V gene. The CDR3 runs 13 residues. V lost 2 bases, J lost 2 bases, and 6 bases lay in between. CDR3 sequence: CASSPKGQETQYF. CDR3 nucleotides: TGTGCCAGCTCACCAAAAGGGCAAGAGACCCAGTACTTC.

The genes are TRBV11-3 and TRBJ1-3, with D perhaps matching TRBD1 (5 bases). Germline V CDR1 and CDR2: SGHNT, YENEEA. The CDR3 sequence is 16 residues long. V lost 5 bases to trimming and J lost 0 bases, with 14 bases between them. The CDR3 DNA sequence: TGTGCCAGCAGCACCCAACAGGCTGGCTCTGGAAACACCATATATTTT. Translation gives CASSTQQAGSGNTIYF.

The chain carries TRBV6-1 and TRBJ2-7; D ambiguous. The V end lost 5 bases, the J end lost 6 bases, and 14 bases lay between the germline ends. CDR1 is MNHNS, CDR2 SASEGT, per germline. The CDR3 totals 13 residues. In DNA form, the CDR3 reads TGTGCCAGCAGTACCAACCCTAGGGCCGAGCAGTACTTC. It specifies CASSTNPRAEQYF.

This clone has only one observation. The V and J genes are TRBV9 and TRBJ1-2; no clear D gene. V was cut by 6 bases and J by 4 bases, with 13 bases left in between. The CDR3 covers 13 residues. CDR1 and CDR2 from the germline V gene are SGDLS and YYNGEE. The CDR3 loop is CASNGLNIYGYTF. The CDR3 region has the DNA TGTGCCAGCAACGGCCTGAACATCTATGGCTACACCTTC. Full variable domain (outside the CDR3, taken from reference TRBV9 and TRBJ1-2): DSGVTQTPKHLITATGQRVTLRCSPRSGDLSVYWYQQSLDQGLQFLIQYYNGEERAKGNILERFSAQQFPDLHSELNLSSLELGDSALYFCASNGLNIYGYTFGSGTRLTVV.

The chain carries TRBV4-2 and TRBJ2-1, with unresolved D. Trimming shortened V by 4 bases and J by 5 bases, and 15 bases separated the two germline ends. The CDR3 length is 15 residues. The germline V gene encodes CDR1 LGHNA and CDR2 YNFKEQ. The CDR3 spells CASSPSAGANNEQFF. The CDR3 DNA follows: TGTGCCAGCAGCCCCTCGGCAGGAGCTAACAATGAGCAGTTCTTC.

This sequence joins TRBV2 and TRBJ1-5; D gene ambiguous. The CDR3 is 14 amino acids. Germline CDR1 SNHLY, CDR2 FYNNEI. Deletions cut 7 bases from V and 1 base from J, with 11 bases between. Written as DNA, the CDR3 is TGTGCCAGCACTAGAATAGGGAGCAATCAGCCCCAGCATTTT. It translates to CASTRIGSNQPQHF.